This is a list of T cell receptor beta chains from one sample in a study of blood T cell repertoires in COVID-19. Some clones are missing from TCRdb's copy, which holds only in-frame ones; the method was immunoSEQ multiplex PCR. The table includes about 240,000 clones, 87% detected once. Material: peripheral blood. The receptors derive from a man aged 55 to 70 who had recovered from COVID-19. The CDR3 runs from the conserved cysteine through the conserved F or W. The D gene is left open where the match is weak. Clone size is stated in some rows and not others, as once, few, many or a class when expanded.

TRBV24-1	-	-	TRBJ1-5	TGTGCCACCAGTGATTTGCTAAGGGGTTACGATCAGCCCCAGCATTTT	CATSDLLRGYDQPQHF
TRBV6-5	-	TRBD1	TRBJ1-1	TGTGCCACCTCCGGACAGGGAATGAACACTGAAGCTTTCTTT	CATSGQGMNTEAFF
TRBV29-1	-	TRBD2	TRBJ2-7	TGCAGCGTCGCTGGTGGGGGGGGCTACGAGCAGTACTTC	CSVAGGGGYEQYF
TRBV12-5	-	TRBD1	TRBJ1-4	TGTGCTAGTGGTACCGGGACAGTAAATGAAAAACTGTTTTTT	CASGTGTVNEKLFF
TRBV27	-	-	TRBJ2-3	TGTGCCAGCAGTACCGACACCGCCACAGATACGCAGTATTTT	CASSTDTATDTQYF
TRBV28	-	-	TRBJ1-1	TGTGCCAGCAGTTTAGAACCGTCACAGGCGTTTGAAGCTTTCTTT	CASSLEPSQAFEAFF
TRBV18	-	-	TRBJ1-2	TGTGCCAGCTCACCATACTCAGGGAGGATTATCGACTATGGCTACACCTTC	CASSPYSGRIIDYGYTF
TRBV21-1	-	-	TRBJ2-1	-	CASSNRVGGGAVAYNEQFF
TRBV7-9	-	TRBD1	TRBJ1-1	TGTGCCAGCAGCTTCAGTCCCGGGACAGGGATGAACACTGAAGCTTTCTTT	CASSFSPGTGMNTEAFF
TRBV6-6	-	TRBD2	TRBJ2-2	TGTGCCAGCAGTACCGCTAGCGGGGTGGGCGGGGAGCTGTTTTTT	CASSTASGVGGELFF
TRBV5-1	-	TRBD2	TRBJ2-1	TGCGCCAGCAGCACCGGGACTAGCGGGGGCCTGTCCTACAATGAGCAGTTCTTC	CASSTGTSGGLSYNEQFF
TRBV3-1/TRBV3-2	few	-	TRBJ1-3	TGTGCCAGCACCCGTGGAAACACCATATATTTT	CASTRGNTIYF
TRBV7-9	-	-	TRBJ1-2	TGTGCCAGCAGCTTAGTAGAGGGATCCTCCGGCTATGGCTACACCTTC	CASSLVEGSSGYGYTF
TRBV20-1	-	-	TRBJ2-1	TGCAGCGGTGACAGTTACAATGAGCAGTTCTTC	CSGDSYNEQFF
TRBV6-1	-	TRBD1	TRBJ2-5	TGTGCCAGCAGTGACTTTTGGGCAGGGGGCAGGGAGACCCAGTACTTC	CASSDFWAGGRETQYF
TRBV20-1	-	TRBD1	TRBJ1-2	TGCAGTGCTCGCAGGGGGAATGGCTACACCTTC	CSARRGNGYTF
TRBV24-1	-	-	TRBJ2-1	TGTGCCACCAGTGATTTTTCGGCAGGGGGGAGGAATGAGCAGTTCTTC	CATSDFSAGGRNEQFF
TRBV5-1	-	TRBD1	TRBJ2-5	TGCGCCAGCTCGACAGGGGCAGGAGGGGAGACCCAGTACTTC	CASSTGAGGETQYF
TRBV3-1/TRBV3-2	-	TRBD1	TRBJ1-2	TGTGCCAGCAGCCTTCGGACAGGGAATGGCTACACCTTC	CASSLRTGNGYTF
TRBV2	once	-	TRBJ1-4	TGTGCCAGCAGTGAAAGAGGAGGTTTAAGGGAAAAACTGTTTTTT	CASSERGGLREKLFF
TRBV4-2	-	-	TRBJ2-1	TGTGCCAGCAGCCAAGTAGTGCAGGCTCCGTTGCAGTTCTTC	CASSQVVQAPLQFF
TRBV7-9	-	-	TRBJ2-3	TGTGCCAGCAGCTTAGATCGGGGGGCTACCACAGATACGCAGTATTTT	CASSLDRGATTDTQYF
TRBV9	-	TRBD1	TRBJ2-5	TGTGCCAGCAACGGACAGGGGGCGCGCGAGACCCAGTACTTC	CASNGQGARETQYF
TRBV3-1/TRBV3-2	-	-	TRBJ2-2	TGTGCCAGCAGCCAATTTACAGGGTGGACCGGGGAGCTGTTTTTT	CASSQFTGWTGELFF
TRBV4-1	-	TRBD1	TRBJ2-7	TGCGCCAGCAGTCGGGACAGGGGGCCCAGCTCCTACGAGCAGTACTTC	CASSRDRGPSSYEQYF
TRBV7-8	-	TRBD2	TRBJ2-1	TGTGCCAGCAGCTTAATGGCTAGCGGGGGGGCGGGTGAGCAGTTCTTC	CASSLMASGGAGEQFF
TRBV7-7	-	TRBD2	TRBJ2-2	TGTGCCAGCAGCTTCGGACTAGCGGGGGGTACGAACACCGGGGAGCTGTTTTTT	CASSFGLAGGTNTGELFF
TRBV18	once	-	TRBJ1-4	TGTGCCAGCTCATCTACGTCCGGGGTGGAAAAACTGTTTTTT	CASSSTSGVEKLFF
TRBV11-3	-	TRBD2	TRBJ2-1	TGTGCCAGCAGCTTAGATGGCTCTAGCGGGGGGCCATACAATGAGCAGTTCTTC	CASSLDGSSGGPYNEQFF
TRBV29-1	-	TRBD1	TRBJ1-2	TGCAGCGTTGAGAGAGGGACAGGGGGATATGGCTACACCTTC	CSVERGTGGYGYTF
TRBV11-2	-	TRBD1	TRBJ1-3	TGTGCCAGCAGCTTAGATCGTGGGACAGGGGTCTTCGGAAACACCATATATTTT	CASSLDRGTGVFGNTIYF
TRBV5-4	-	-	TRBJ2-2	TGTGCCAGCAGCTTGGTTGGTAGCCCCGGGGAGCTGTTTTTT	CASSLVGSPGELFF
TRBV6-6	-	TRBD2	TRBJ2-1	TGTGCCAGCGGACTAGCGCTTAACAATGAGCAGTTCTTC	CASGLALNNEQFF
TRBV27	-	TRBD2	TRBJ2-3	TGTGCCAGCAGTCCTCGGACTAGCGGGGGGGCCGGCACAGATACGCAGTATTTT	CASSPRTSGGAGTDTQYF
TRBV7-9	-	TRBD1	TRBJ1-2	TGTGCCAGCAGTCCCGGGACAGCGAACTATGGCTACACCTTC	CASSPGTANYGYTF
TRBV11-2	-	-	TRBJ1-2	TGTGCCAGCAGTCGCGACCGGCGGGGCAACTATGGCTACACCTTC	CASSRDRRGNYGYTF
TRBV5-5	once	TRBD2	TRBJ2-7	TGTGCCAGCAGCCTGACTAGCGGGGGTCCGGGAGAGCAGTACTTC	CASSLTSGGPGEQYF